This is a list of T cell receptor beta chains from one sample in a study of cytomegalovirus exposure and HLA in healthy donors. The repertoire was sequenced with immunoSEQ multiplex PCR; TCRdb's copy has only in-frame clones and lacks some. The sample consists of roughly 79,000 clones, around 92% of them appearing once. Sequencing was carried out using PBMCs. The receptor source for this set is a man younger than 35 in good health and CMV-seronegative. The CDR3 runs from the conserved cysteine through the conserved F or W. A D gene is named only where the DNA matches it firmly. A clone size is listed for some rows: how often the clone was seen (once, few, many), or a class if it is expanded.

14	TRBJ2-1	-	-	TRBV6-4	CASRSFVGAGEQFF	TGTGCCAGCAGGAGTTTCGTGGGGGCGGGCGAGCAGTTCTTC
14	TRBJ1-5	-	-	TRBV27	CASSWGGPNQPQHF	TGTGCCAGCAGTTGGGGGGGCCCCAATCAGCCCCAGCATTTT
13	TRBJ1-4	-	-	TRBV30	CARSRGGNEKLFF	TGTGCCCGGAGTAGGGGGGGGAATGAAAAACTGTTTTTT
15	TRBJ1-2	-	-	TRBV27	CASTRAGRGGYGYTF	TGTGCCAGCACTCGCGCGGGACGGGGGGGGTATGGCTACACCTTC
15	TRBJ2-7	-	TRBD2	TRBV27	CASSLTGTKTYEQYF	TGTGCCAGCAGTTTAACCGGGACTAAGACTTACGAGCAGTACTTC
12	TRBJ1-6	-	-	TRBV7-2	CASSSDNSPLHF	TGTGCCAGCAGCTCCGATAATTCACCCCTCCACTTT
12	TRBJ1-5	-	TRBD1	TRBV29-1	CSVGAGGQPQHF	TGCAGCGTTGGTGCAGGGGGTCAGCCCCAGCATTTT
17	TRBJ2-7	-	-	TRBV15	CATSVLPFLRSSDEQYF	TGTGCCACCAGCGTTTTACCTTTTTTACGGAGCTCCGACGAGCAGTACTTC
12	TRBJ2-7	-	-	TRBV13	CASSSISYEQYF	TGTGCCAGCAGCTCAATCTCCTACGAGCAGTACTTC
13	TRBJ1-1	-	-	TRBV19	CASYSWAYTEAFF	TGTGCCAGTTATAGTTGGGCCTACACTGAAGCTTTCTTT
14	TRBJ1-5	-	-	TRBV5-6	CASSGGSGNQPQHF	TGTGCCAGCAGCGGAGGTAGTGGCAATCAGCCCCAGCATTTT
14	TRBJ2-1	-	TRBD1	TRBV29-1	CSVEEGRQGREQFF	TGCAGCGTTGAAGAAGGGAGACAGGGTAGGGAGCAGTTCTTC
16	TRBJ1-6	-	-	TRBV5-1	CASTSTGRNHNSPLHF	TGCGCCAGCACCTCCACAGGGCGGAATCATAATTCACCCCTCCACTTT
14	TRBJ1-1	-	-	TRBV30	CAWTPQGPYTEAFF	TGTGCCTGGACCCCCCAGGGGCCTTACACTGAAGCTTTCTTT
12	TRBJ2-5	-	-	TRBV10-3	CAIAEIQETQYF	TGTGCCATAGCGGAGATCCAAGAGACCCAGTACTTC
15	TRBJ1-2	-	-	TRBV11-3	CASSVAGDGDYGYTF	TGTGCCAGCAGCGTAGCGGGGGACGGGGACTATGGCTACACCTTC
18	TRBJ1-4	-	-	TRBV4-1	CASSQDLRGSATNEKLFF	TGCGCCAGCAGCCAAGATCTTCGGGGGTCAGCAACTAATGAAAAACTGTTTTTT
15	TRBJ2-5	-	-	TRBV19	CASSIYYGVAETQYF	TGTGCCAGTAGTATTTACTACGGGGTCGCAGAGACCCAGTACTTC
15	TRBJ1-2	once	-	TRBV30	CAWSDNPQKGKGYTF	TGTGCCTGGAGTGACAATCCGCAAAAGGGGAAAGGCTACACCTTC
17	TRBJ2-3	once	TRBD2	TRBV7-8	CASSFLLAGRSGHTQYF	TGTGCCAGCAGCTTTCTACTAGCGGGGCGATCCGGCCATACGCAGTATTTT
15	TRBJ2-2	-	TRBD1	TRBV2	CASRGTGVYTGELFF	TGTGCCAGCAGAGGTACAGGGGTTTACACCGGGGAGCTGTTTTTT
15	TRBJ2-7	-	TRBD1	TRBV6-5	CASTATGTGSYEQYF	TGTGCCAGCACCGCGACCGGGACAGGCTCCTACGAGCAGTACTTC
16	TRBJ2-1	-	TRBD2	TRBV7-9	CASSSGLAGEYNEQFF	TGTGCCAGCAGCTCGGGACTAGCGGGAGAGTATAATGAGCAGTTCTTC
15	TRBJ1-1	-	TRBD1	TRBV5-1	CASSAVTGGNTEAFF	TGCGCCAGCAGCGCCGTGACAGGGGGCAATACTGAAGCTTTCTTT
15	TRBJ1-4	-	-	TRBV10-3	CATRGTGTTNEKLFF	TGTGCCACCAGAGGTACGGGAACAACTAATGAAAAACTGTTTTTT
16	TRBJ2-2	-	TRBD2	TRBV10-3	CAISVPSGPNTGELFF	TGTGCCATCAGTGTCCCTAGCGGGCCTAACACCGGGGAGCTGTTTTTT
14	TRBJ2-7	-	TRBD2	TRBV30	CAWTLGLAAYEQYF	TGTGCCTGGACCCTCGGACTAGCGGCCTACGAGCAGTACTTC
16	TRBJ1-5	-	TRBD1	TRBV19	CASSMRGPYSNQPQHF	TGTGCCAGTAGTATGAGGGGGCCCTATAGCAATCAGCCCCAGCATTTT
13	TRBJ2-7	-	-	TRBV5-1	CASSLEGSDEQYF	TGCGCCAGCAGCTTGGAAGGGAGCGACGAGCAGTACTTC
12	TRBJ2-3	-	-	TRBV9	CASSVDSGEQYF	TGTGCCAGCAGCGTAGATAGCGGTGAACAGTATTTT
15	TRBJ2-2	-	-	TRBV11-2	CASSSQHTQLGELFF	TGTGCCAGCAGCTCCCAGCATACACAGCTCGGGGAGCTGTTTTTT
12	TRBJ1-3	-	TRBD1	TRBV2	CASRQGGNTIYF	TGTGCCAGCAGACAGGGGGGAAACACCATATATTTT
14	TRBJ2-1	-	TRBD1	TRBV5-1	CASSLNNRGHEQFF	TGCGCCAGCAGTTTAAATAACAGGGGCCATGAGCAGTTCTTC
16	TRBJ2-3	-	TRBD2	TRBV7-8	CASSFMAGGRTDTQYF	TGTGCCAGCAGCTTTATGGCGGGAGGGAGGACAGATACGCAGTATTTT
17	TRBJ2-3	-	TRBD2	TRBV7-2	CACRPGRGTSVPDTQYF	TGTGCTTGTCGCCCGGGGAGGGGGACTAGCGTCCCAGATACGCAGTATTTT
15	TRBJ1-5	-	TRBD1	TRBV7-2	CASSKQGAYGQPQHF	TGTGCCAGCAGCAAACAGGGGGCATATGGACAGCCCCAGCATTTT
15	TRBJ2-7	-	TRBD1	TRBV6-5	CASSFRTGGTDEQYF	TGTGCCAGCAGTTTCAGGACAGGGGGTACCGACGAGCAGTACTTC
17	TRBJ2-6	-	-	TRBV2	CASRSILARSGANVLTF	TGTGCCAGCAGATCGATCTTGGCGAGGTCTGGGGCCAACGTCCTGACTTTC
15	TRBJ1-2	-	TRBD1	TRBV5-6	CASSQIGQGLYGYTF	TGTGCCAGCAGCCAGATCGGACAGGGTTTATATGGCTACACCTTC
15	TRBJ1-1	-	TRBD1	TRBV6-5	CASSRGTGGHTEAFF	TGTGCCAGCAGTAGAGGGACAGGGGGCCACACTGAAGCTTTCTTT
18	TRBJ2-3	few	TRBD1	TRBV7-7	CASSFAAAGQGGTDTQYF	TGTGCTAGCAGCTTTGCTGCGGCAGGACAGGGAGGAACAGATACGCAGTATTTT
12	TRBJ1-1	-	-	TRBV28	CASRLPETEAFF	TGTGCCAGCAGGCTTCCGGAGACTGAAGCTTTCTTT
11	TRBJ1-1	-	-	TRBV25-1	CASIGNTEAFF	TGTGCCAGCATCGGGAACACTGAAGCTTTCTTT
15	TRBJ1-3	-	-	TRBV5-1	CASSSTGRDGNTIYF	TGCGCCAGCAGCTCCACAGGGCGTGATGGAAACACCATATATTTT
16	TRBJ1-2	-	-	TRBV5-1	CASSTLRDTSFRGYTF	TGCGCCAGCAGCACCCTACGGGACACTTCCTTCCGGGGCTACACCTTC
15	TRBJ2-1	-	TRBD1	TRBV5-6	CASSLPGTGGNEQFF	TGTGCCAGCAGCTTGCCCGGGACAGGGGGCAATGAGCAGTTCTTC
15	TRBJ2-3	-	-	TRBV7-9	CASSLRGLSTDTQYF	TGTGCCAGCAGCTTACGGGGACTCAGCACAGATACGCAGTATTTT
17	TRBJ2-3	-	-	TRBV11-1	CASSLAMSRGSRDTQYF	TGTGCCAGCAGCTTAGCGATGAGCAGGGGCTCTAGAGATACGCAGTATTTT
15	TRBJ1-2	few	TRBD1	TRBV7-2	CASSVTGGARGGYTF	TGTGCCAGCAGCGTTACAGGGGGCGCAAGAGGTGGCTACACCTTC
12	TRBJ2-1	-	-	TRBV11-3	CASSLDNNEQFF	TGTGCCAGCAGCTTAGATAATAATGAGCAGTTCTTC
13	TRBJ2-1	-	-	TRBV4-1	CASRRGLGDEQFF	TGCGCCAGCAGAAGGGGCCTAGGCGATGAGCAGTTCTTC
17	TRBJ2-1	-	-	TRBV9	CASSVVGVGSGSHEQFF	TGTGCCAGCAGCGTAGTTGGGGTAGGTTCGGGGTCCCATGAGCAGTTCTTC
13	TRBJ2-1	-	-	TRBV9	CASSVAWENEQFF	TGTGCCAGCAGCGTAGCTTGGGAGAATGAGCAGTTCTTC
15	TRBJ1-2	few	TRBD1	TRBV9	CASSVLDREWAGYTF	TGTGCCAGCAGCGTGCTGGACAGGGAATGGGCAGGCTACACCTTC
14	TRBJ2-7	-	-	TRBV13	CASSDTDRTYEQYF	TGTGCCAGCAGCGATACGGACAGAACCTACGAGCAGTACTTC
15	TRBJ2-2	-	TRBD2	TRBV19	CAILSPRGLVGELFF	TGTGCCATACTAAGCCCCCGTGGACTAGTAGGGGAGCTGTTTTTT